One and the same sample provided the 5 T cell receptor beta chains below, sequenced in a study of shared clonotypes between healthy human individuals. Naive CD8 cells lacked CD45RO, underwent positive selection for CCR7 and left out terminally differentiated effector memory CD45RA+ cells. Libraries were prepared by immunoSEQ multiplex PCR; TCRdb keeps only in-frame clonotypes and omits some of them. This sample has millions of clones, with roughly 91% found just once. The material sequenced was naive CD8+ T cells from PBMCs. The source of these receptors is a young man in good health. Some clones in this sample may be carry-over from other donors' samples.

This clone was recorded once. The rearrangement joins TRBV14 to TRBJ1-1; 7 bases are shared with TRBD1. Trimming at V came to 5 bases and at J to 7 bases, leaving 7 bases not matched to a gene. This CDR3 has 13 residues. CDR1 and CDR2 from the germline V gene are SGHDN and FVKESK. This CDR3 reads CASSGKQGLEAFF. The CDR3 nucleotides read TGTGCCAGCAGCGGGAAACAGGGGCTTGAAGCTTTCTTT.

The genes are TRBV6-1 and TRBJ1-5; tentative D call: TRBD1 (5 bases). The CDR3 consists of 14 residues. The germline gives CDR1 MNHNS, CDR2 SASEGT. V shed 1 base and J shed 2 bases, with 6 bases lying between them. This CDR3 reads CASSEGDRNQPQHF. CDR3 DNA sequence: TGTGCCAGCAGTGAAGGGGACCGCAATCAGCCCCAGCATTTT.

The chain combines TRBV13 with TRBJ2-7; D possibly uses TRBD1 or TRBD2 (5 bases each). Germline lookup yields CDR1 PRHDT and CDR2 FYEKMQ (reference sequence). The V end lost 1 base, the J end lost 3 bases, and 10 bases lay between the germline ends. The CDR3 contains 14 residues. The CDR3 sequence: CASSLVGVGYEQYF. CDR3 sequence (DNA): TGTGCCAGCAGCTTAGTGGGGGTTGGCTACGAGCAGTACTTC.

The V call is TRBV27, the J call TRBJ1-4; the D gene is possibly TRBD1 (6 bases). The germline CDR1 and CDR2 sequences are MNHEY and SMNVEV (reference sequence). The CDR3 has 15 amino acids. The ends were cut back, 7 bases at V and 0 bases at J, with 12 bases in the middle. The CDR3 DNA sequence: TGTGCCAGCAAGGGGGGGGTAGCAACTAATGAAAAACTGTTTTTT. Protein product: CASKGGVATNEKLFF.

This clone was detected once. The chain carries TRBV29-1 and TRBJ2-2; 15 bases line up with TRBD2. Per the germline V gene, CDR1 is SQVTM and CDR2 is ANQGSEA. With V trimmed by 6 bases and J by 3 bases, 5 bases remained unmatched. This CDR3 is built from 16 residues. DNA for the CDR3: TGCAGCGTGGGGACTAGCGGGAGGATTTACACCGGGGAGCTGTTTTTT. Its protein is CSVGTSGRIYTGELFF.